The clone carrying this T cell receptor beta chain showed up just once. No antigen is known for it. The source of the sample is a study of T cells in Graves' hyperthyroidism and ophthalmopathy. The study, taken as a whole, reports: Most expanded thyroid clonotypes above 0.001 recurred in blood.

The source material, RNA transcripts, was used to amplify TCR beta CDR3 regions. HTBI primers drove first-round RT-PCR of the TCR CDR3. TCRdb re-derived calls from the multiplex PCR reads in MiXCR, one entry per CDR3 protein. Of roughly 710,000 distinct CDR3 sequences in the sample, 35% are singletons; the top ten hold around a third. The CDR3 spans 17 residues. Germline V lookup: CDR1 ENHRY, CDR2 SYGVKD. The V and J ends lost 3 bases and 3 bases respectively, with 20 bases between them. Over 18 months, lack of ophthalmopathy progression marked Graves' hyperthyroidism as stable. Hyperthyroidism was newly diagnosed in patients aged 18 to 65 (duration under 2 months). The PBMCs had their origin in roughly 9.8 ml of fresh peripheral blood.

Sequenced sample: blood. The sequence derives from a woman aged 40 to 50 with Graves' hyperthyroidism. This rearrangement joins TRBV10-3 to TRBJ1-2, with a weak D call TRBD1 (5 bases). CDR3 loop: CAISELDTSSFYYGYTF. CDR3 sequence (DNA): TGTGCCATCAGTGAACTGGACACGAGCTCCTTCTACTATGGCTACACCTTC.